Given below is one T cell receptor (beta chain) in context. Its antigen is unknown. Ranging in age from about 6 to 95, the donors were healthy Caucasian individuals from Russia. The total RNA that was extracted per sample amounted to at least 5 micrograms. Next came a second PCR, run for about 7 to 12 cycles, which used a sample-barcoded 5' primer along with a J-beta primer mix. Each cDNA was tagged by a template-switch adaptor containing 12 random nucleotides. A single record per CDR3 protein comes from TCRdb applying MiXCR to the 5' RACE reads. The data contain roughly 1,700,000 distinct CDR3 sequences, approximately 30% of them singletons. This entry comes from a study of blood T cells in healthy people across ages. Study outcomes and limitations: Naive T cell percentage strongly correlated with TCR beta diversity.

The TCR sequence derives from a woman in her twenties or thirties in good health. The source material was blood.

The CDR3: CATSRGLIGLNEQYF. The DNA of the CDR3 is TGTGCCACCAGCAGAGGTTTAATCGGACTTAACGAGCAGTACTTC. The chain employs TRBV15 and TRBJ2-4, with D maybe TRBD2 (5 bases). The J call is doubtful: the DNA matches TRBJ2-7 better. This CDR3 is 15 amino acids long. CDR1 and CDR2 (germline): LNHNV, YYDKDF (reference sequence).